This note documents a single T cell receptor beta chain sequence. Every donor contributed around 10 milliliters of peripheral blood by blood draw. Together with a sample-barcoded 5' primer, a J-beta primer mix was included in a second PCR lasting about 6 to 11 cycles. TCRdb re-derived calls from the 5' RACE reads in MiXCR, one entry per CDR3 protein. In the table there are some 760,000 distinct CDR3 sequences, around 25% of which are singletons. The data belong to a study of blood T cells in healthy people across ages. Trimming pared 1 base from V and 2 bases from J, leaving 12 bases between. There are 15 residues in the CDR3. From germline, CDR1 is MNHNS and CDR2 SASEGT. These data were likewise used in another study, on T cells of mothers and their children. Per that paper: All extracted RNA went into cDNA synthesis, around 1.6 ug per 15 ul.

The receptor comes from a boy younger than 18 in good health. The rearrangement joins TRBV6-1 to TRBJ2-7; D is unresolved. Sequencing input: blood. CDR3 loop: CASSEDSFFPYEQYF. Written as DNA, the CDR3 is TGTGCCAGCAGTGAAGACAGTTTTTTCCCCTACGAGCAGTACTTC.